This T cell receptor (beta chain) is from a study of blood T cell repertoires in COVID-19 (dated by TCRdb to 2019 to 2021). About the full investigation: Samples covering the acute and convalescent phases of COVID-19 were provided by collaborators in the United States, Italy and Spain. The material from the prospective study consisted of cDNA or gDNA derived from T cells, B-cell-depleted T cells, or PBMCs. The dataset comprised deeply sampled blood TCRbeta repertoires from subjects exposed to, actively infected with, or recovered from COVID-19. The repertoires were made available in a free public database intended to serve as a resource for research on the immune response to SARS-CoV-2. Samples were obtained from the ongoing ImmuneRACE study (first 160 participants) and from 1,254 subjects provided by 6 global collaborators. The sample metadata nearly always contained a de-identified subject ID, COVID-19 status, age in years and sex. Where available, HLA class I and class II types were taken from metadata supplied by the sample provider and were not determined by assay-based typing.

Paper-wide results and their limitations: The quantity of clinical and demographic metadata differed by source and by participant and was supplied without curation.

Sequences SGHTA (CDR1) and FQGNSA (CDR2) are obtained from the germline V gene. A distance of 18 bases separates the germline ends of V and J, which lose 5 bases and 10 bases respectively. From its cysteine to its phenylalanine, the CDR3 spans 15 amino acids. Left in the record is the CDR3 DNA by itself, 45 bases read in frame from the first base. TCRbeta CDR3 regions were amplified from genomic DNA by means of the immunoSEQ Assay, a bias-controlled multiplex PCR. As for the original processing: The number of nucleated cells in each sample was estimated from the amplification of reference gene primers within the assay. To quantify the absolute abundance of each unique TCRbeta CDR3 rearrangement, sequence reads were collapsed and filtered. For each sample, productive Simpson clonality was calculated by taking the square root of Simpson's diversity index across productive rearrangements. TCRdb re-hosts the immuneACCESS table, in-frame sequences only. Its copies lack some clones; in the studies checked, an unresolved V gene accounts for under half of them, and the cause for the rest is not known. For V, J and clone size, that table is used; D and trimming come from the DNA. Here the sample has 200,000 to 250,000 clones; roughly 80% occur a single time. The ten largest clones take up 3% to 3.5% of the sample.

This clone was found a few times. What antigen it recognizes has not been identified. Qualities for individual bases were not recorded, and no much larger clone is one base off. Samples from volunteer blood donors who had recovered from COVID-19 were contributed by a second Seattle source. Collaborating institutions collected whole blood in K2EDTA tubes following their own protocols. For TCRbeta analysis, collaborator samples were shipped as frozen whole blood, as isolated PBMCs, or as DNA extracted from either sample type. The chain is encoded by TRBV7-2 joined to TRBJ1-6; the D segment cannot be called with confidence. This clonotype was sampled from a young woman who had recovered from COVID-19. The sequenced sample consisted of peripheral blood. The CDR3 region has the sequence CASSPGIGRNSPLHF. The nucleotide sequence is TGTGCCAGCAGCCCAGGTATAGGGAGGAACTCACCCCTCCACTTT.